These T cell receptor beta chains were read from a single sample in a study of blood T cell repertoires in COVID-19. Profiling relied on immunoSEQ multiplex PCR, and the TCRdb table lists in-frame clones only, not all of them. Counted here are roughly 27,000 clones, around 90% occurring once; the ten biggest clones make up roughly 16%. The material sequenced was peripheral blood. All receptors derive from a human donor with active COVID-19. The donor label of this sample is uncertain. Each CDR3 is given with its conserved first and last residue.

J	V	CDR3
TRBJ1-5	TRBV20-1	CSASGQGQPQHF
TRBJ2-7	TRBV12-3/TRBV12-4	CASTWGREQYF
TRBJ1-2	TRBV9	CASSVGGGQGDGYTF
TRBJ2-7	TRBV3-1/TRBV3-2	CASSQVEVVQYF
TRBJ1-2	TRBV4-2	CASSPSTAGTGKEHGYTF
TRBJ2-1	TRBV7-2	CASSLASGSSYNEQFF
TRBJ2-1	TRBV7-9	CASSLVGGSYNEQFF
TRBJ2-1	TRBV27	CASSPRARAGGPNNEQFF
TRBJ2-1	TRBV27	CASSLLGAYNEQFF
TRBJ2-1	TRBV18	CASSPRVPLAGGPVGNEQFF
TRBJ2-7	TRBV3-1/TRBV3-2	CASSSRLAGGGEQYF
TRBJ2-7	TRBV6-2/TRBV6-3	CASSYSRRGSYEQYF
TRBJ2-7	TRBV11-2	CASSFTGTGEVEQYF
TRBJ1-2	TRBV5-1	CASRPPNDRAGGYTF
TRBJ1-2	TRBV5-4	CASSLRGQGNYGYTF
TRBJ2-1	TRBV28	CASSLTGQGYNEQFF
TRBJ2-1	TRBV3-1/TRBV3-2	CASSQKGVNEQFF
TRBJ2-2	TRBV24-1	CATSDLGDRGTGELFF
TRBJ2-3	TRBV3-1/TRBV3-2	CASSLPRGNADTQYF
TRBJ2-3	TRBV6-1	CASSDFGTGGTDTQYF
TRBJ2-3	TRBV28	CASSLSGSSDTQYF
TRBJ2-7	TRBV11-2	CASSLGLASYEQYF
TRBJ1-2	TRBV6-5	CASREPGEANYGYTF
TRBJ2-7	TRBV11-2	CASSSLTGTGYEQYF
TRBJ2-7	TRBV14	CASSPETGYLYEQYF
TRBJ2-2	TRBV18	CASSRLTGGVGELFF
TRBJ2-1	TRBV12-5	CASGASGGPEQFF
TRBJ2-2	TRBV5-6	CASSRGQGGSNTGELFF
TRBJ2-3	TRBV4-2	CASSYGTSGTDTQYF
TRBJ2-1	TRBV9	CASSVARTGFRIRNEQFF
TRBJ1-2	TRBV18	CASSPPTESYGYTF
TRBJ2-5	TRBV7-9	CASSPRLSETQYF
TRBJ2-3	TRBV24-1	CATSERTSGTGPDTQYF
TRBJ2-2	TRBV18	CASSPTGSTSGELFF
TRBJ2-3	TRBV5-1	CASSGTPGGNTDTQYF
TRBJ2-2	TRBV5-4	CASSLAGTDTGELFF
TRBJ2-2	TRBV5-6	CASSIDTGELFF
TRBJ2-7	TRBV4-1	CASSPRQGLNYEQYF
TRBJ2-1	TRBV3-1/TRBV3-2	CASSRNAPGPYNEQFF
TRBJ1-5	TRBV29-1	CSVDGGRDQPQHF
TRBJ2-1	TRBV19	CASSIGLAGGNNEQFF
TRBJ1-2	TRBV5-8	CASSRDRVGYTF
TRBJ2-7	TRBV25-1	CASSGWDEQYF
TRBJ1-5	TRBV10-1	CASSGRGNQPQHF
TRBJ2-1	TRBV19	CASTGQGEYNEQFF
TRBJ2-1	TRBV28	CASSLRETYNEQFF
TRBJ2-2	TRBV5-4	CASSPASGLGGELFF
TRBJ1-1	TRBV7-9	CASSFKGAMNTEAFF
TRBJ1-1	TRBV4-2	CASSHPETGIEAFF
TRBJ1-1	TRBV19	CASSIRTLEGTEAFF
TRBJ2-3	TRBV6-5	CASSYSRGGLGDTQYF
TRBJ2-2	TRBV6-5	CASRTTQTDTGELFF
TRBJ1-2	TRBV4-1	CASSQVSGREGYTF
TRBJ1-3	TRBV5-4	CASSLDRSGNTIYF
TRBJ2-7	TRBV28	CACLGGAEQYF